The subject of this entry is one TCR beta chain. The antigen is unknown. As to time point: persistent/refractory GD, antithyroid drugs over 5 years with positive TRAb. There was RNA extracted from PBMCs, and the TCR library was made from it. The data belong to a study of regulatory T cells in long-lasting Graves disease. The study, taken as a whole, reports: Persistent patients shared about 2,800 public clonotypes among themselves. Newly diagnosed patients shared fewer, at about a thousand. Newly diagnosed Graves' patients had higher TCR diversity than persistent ones.

Building of the TCR beta libraries involved iRepertoire HTBI primers and Arm-PCR of CDR3 regions. TCRdb re-called the multiplex PCR reads through MiXCR, storing one row per CDR3 protein. This sample yields hundreds of thousands of distinct CDR3 sequences, of which approximately 29% are seen a single time; about 40% belongs to the top ten. The clonotype originates from a female donor with Graves disease. Sequencing was performed on peripheral blood mononuclear cells (PBMCs), taken when the disease was refractory, from a patient treated with antithyroid drugs.

CDR3 in amino acids: CASSSRQGVGNTIYF. Written as DNA, the CDR3 is TGTGCCAGCAGCTCTCGACAGGGGGTAGGCAACACCATATATTTT. V usage is TRBV28 and J usage is TRBJ1-3; 9 bases agree with TRBD1. The CDR3 contains 15 residues. Trimming cost V 6 bases and J 7 bases; bases outside gene matches: 10. Per the germline V gene, CDR1 is MDHEN and CDR2 is SYDVKM. The entire variable domain, with the rest obtained from reference TRBV28 and TRBJ1-3, is as follows: DVKVTQSSRYLVKRTGEKVFLECVQDMDHENMFWYRQDPGLGLRLIYFSYDVKMKEKGDIPEGYSVSREKKERFSLILESASTNQTSMYLCASSSRQGVGNTIYFGEGSWLTVV.